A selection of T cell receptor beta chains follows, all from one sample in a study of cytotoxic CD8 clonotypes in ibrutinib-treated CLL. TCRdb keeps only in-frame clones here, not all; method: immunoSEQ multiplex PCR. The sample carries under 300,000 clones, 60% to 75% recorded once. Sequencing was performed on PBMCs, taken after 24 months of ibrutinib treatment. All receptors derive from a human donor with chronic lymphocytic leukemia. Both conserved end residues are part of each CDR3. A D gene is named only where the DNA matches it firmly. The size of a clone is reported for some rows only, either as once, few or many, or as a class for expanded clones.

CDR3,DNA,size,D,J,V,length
CASSISRVASEQYF,TGTGCCAGTAGTATTAGCAGGGTGGCAAGCGAGCAGTACTTC,-,-,TRBJ2-7,TRBV19,14
CASSSPGVRYNEQFF,TGTGCCAGCAGCTCACCAGGGGTACGATACAATGAGCAGTTCTTC,-,-,TRBJ2-1,TRBV5-8,15
CASSHPGQSSYNEQFF,TGTGCCAGCAGCCACCCCGGACAAAGCTCCTACAATGAGCAGTTCTTC,-,-,TRBJ2-1,TRBV7-3,16
CASSSFGTASHEQYF,TGTGCCAGCAGCTCCTTCGGGACAGCTTCCCACGAGCAGTACTTC,-,TRBD1,TRBJ2-7,TRBV27,15
CASSTYGNPYEQYF,TGTGCCAGCAGCACCTATGGGAACCCCTACGAGCAGTACTTC,-,-,TRBJ2-7,TRBV5-4,14
CASSLEGSTDTQYF,TGTGCCAGCAGTTTGGAAGGTAGCACAGATACGCAGTATTTT,-,-,TRBJ2-3,TRBV28,14
CASRDGNTEAFF,TGCGCCAGCAGGGACGGGAACACTGAAGCTTTCTTT,few,-,TRBJ1-1,TRBV5-1,12
CASSYWDNQPQHF,TGTGCCAGCAGTTATTGGGACAATCAGCCCCAGCATTTT,-,-,TRBJ1-5,TRBV2,13
CASSPLLAVSYNEQFF,TGTGCCAGCAGTCCACTCCTAGCGGTCTCCTACAATGAGCAGTTCTTC,-,TRBD2,TRBJ2-1,TRBV27,16
CASSNYNEQFF,TGTGCCAGTAGTAATTACAATGAGCAGTTCTTC,few,-,TRBJ2-1,TRBV19,11
CASSLLGPLPYTEAFF,TGTGCCAGCAGCTTATTGGGGCCCCTACCCTACACTGAAGCTTTCTTT,-,-,TRBJ1-1,TRBV7-8,16
CSVGEPSFTTGTGELFF,TGCAGCGTTGGGGAGCCCTCCTTCACGACAGGGACCGGGGAGCTGTTTTTT,-,TRBD1,TRBJ2-2,TRBV29-1,17
CASSTRTSGRLETQYF,TGTGCCAGTAGTACTCGGACTAGCGGGAGGCTAGAGACCCAGTACTTC,few,TRBD2,TRBJ2-5,TRBV19,16
CASSKGAGGRVYEQYF,TGTGCCAGCAGCAAGGGGGCTGGCGGGAGGGTGTACGAGCAGTACTTC,-,TRBD2,TRBJ2-7,TRBV7-2,16
CASSPTGPPSGANVLTF,TGTGCCAGCTCACCAACGGGGCCACCATCTGGGGCCAACGTCCTGACTTTC,few,-,TRBJ2-6,TRBV18,17
CASSATGGEQYF,TGTGCCAGCAGTGCGACAGGGGGCGAGCAGTACTTC,-,TRBD1,TRBJ2-7,TRBV6-6,12
CASSFRGVSEAFF,TGTGCCAGCAGTTTTAGGGGGGTGTCTGAAGCTTTCTTT,-,-,TRBJ1-1,TRBV6-6,13
CATSSPGTSGRHNEQFF,TGTGCCACCAGCAGCCCCGGGACTAGCGGGAGACACAATGAGCAGTTCTTC,once,TRBD2,TRBJ2-1,TRBV15,17
CASSQESGAPNGYTF,TGTGCCAGCAGCCAAGAGTCGGGGGCGCCGAATGGCTACACCTTC,-,-,TRBJ1-2,TRBV4-2,15
CASSFVKVPAGELFF,TGTGCCAGCAGTTTCGTCAAGGTCCCGGCCGGGGAGCTGTTTTTT,-,-,TRBJ2-2,TRBV27,15
CASRRQYTEAFF,TGTGCCAGCAGGCGACAGTACACTGAAGCTTTCTTT,-,-,TRBJ1-1,TRBV7-9,12
CATGTGSRGNGYTF,TGTGCCACCGGGACAGGGTCTCGGGGGAATGGCTACACCTTC,-,TRBD1,TRBJ1-2,TRBV28,14
CAWSVPETQYF,TGTGCCTGGAGTGTACCAGAAACCCAGTACTTC,-,-,TRBJ2-5,TRBV30,11
CASSYSASGRHYEQYF,TGTGCCAGCAGTTACTCCGCTAGCGGGAGACACTACGAGCAGTACTTC,few,TRBD2,TRBJ2-7,TRBV6-5,16
CASSPSGGSNEQYF,TGTGCCAGCAGCCCCTCCGGGGGGAGTAACGAGCAGTACTTC,-,TRBD2,TRBJ2-7,TRBV5-4,14
CASSFKHGSYEQYF,TGCGCCAGCAGCTTCAAACACGGCTCCTACGAGCAGTACTTC,-,-,TRBJ2-7,TRBV5-1,14
CASSPDRDYGYTF,TGCGCCAGCAGCCCGGACAGAGACTATGGCTACACCTTC,-,-,TRBJ1-2,TRBV10-1,13
CASSEFGPASQPQHF,TGTGCCAGCAGTGAATTCGGGCCGGCGAGTCAGCCCCAGCATTTT,-,-,TRBJ1-5,TRBV2,15
CASSSTGRVNRNEQFF,TGTGCCAGCAGCTCTACTGGCAGGGTAAATAGGAATGAGCAGTTCTTC,-,-,TRBJ2-1,TRBV7-9,16
CASSPETTPVGEQYF,TGTGCCAGCAGCCCGGAGACTACTCCGGTTGGTGAGCAGTACTTC,-,-,TRBJ2-7,TRBV11-1,15
CASSDRADLEAFF,TGTGCCAGCAGTGACAGGGCGGACCTTGAAGCTTTCTTT,few,-,TRBJ1-1,TRBV2,13
CASSLIFGPKGDEQFF,TGTGCCAGCAGCCTAATCTTCGGCCCTAAAGGGGATGAGCAGTTCTTC,-,-,TRBJ2-1,TRBV7-2,16
CASSLSASGSYEQYF,TGTGCCAGCAGTTTATCGGCTAGCGGGAGCTACGAGCAGTACTTC,once,TRBD2,TRBJ2-7,TRBV28,15
CASSPRQQVSGANVLTF,TGTGCCAGCAGCCCCCGTCAACAGGTCTCTGGGGCCAACGTCCTGACTTTC,-,-,TRBJ2-6,TRBV9,17